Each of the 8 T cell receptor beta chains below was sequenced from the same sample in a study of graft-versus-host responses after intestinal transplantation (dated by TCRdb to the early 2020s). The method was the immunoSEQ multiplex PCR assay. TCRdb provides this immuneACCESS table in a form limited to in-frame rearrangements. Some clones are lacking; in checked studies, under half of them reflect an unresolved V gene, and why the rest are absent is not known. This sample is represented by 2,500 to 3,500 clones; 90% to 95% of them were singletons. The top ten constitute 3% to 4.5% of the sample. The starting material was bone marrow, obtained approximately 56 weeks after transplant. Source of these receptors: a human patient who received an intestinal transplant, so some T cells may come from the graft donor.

CDR3 sequence: CASSERGGTDTQYF. CDR3 nucleotides: TGTGCCAGCAGTGAGCGGGGGGGCACAGATACGCAGTATTTT. The gene calls are TRBV6-4 and TRBJ2-3; 8 positions agree with TRBD2. Germline CDR1 MRHNA, CDR2 SNTAGT. V shed 3 bases and J 1 base; nucleotides not matched to a gene: 0. This CDR3 spans 14 amino acids.

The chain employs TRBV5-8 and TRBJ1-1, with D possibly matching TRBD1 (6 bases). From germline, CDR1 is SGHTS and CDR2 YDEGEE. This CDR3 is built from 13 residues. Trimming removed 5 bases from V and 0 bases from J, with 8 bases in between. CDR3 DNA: TGTGCCAGCAGACAGGGCTTGAACACTGAAGCTTTCTTT. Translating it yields CASRQGLNTEAFF.

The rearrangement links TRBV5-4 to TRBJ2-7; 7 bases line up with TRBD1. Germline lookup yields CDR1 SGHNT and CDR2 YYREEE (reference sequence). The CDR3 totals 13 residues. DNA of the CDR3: TGTGTTTCGAGGGACAGCCTCTCCTACGAGCAGTACTTC. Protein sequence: CVSRDSLSYEQYF.

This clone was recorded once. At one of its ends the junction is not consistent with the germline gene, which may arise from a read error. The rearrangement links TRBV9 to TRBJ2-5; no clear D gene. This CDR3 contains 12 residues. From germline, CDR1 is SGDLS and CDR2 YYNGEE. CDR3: CASSVGQGTQYF. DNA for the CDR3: TGTGCCAGCAGCGTAGGGCAAGGGACCCAGTACTTC.

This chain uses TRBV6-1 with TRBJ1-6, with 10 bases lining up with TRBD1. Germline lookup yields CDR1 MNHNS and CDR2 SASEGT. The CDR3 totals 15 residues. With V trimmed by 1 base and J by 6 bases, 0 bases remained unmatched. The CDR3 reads CASSEGTGGNSPLHF. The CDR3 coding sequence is TGTGCCAGCAGTGAAGGGACAGGGGGTAATTCACCCCTCCACTTT.

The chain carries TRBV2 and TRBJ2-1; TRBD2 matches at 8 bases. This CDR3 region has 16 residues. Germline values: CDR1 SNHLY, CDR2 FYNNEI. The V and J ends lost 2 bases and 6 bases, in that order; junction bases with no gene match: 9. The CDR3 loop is CASSERLAGDCNEQFF. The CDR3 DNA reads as TGTGCCAGCAGTGAACGGCTAGCGGGCGATTGCAATGAGCAGTTCTTC.

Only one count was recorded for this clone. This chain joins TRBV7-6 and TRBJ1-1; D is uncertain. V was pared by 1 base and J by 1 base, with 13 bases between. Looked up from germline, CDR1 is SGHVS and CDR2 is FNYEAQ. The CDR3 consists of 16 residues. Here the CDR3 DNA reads TGTGCCAGCAGCTTAGAAATCGGTCCCGGGAACACTGAAGCTTTCTTT. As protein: CASSLEIGPGNTEAFF.

CDR3 sequence reads: CASSPGTSGEGQYF. CDR3 DNA: TGTGCCAGCTCACCGGGGACTAGCGGGGAAGGCCAGTACTTC. The rearrangement joins TRBV18 to TRBJ2-5; 13 positions agree with TRBD2. CDR3 length: 14 amino acids. Trimming cost V 3 bases and J 10 bases; bases outside gene matches: 5. Germline loops: CDR1 KGHSH, CDR2 LQKENI.